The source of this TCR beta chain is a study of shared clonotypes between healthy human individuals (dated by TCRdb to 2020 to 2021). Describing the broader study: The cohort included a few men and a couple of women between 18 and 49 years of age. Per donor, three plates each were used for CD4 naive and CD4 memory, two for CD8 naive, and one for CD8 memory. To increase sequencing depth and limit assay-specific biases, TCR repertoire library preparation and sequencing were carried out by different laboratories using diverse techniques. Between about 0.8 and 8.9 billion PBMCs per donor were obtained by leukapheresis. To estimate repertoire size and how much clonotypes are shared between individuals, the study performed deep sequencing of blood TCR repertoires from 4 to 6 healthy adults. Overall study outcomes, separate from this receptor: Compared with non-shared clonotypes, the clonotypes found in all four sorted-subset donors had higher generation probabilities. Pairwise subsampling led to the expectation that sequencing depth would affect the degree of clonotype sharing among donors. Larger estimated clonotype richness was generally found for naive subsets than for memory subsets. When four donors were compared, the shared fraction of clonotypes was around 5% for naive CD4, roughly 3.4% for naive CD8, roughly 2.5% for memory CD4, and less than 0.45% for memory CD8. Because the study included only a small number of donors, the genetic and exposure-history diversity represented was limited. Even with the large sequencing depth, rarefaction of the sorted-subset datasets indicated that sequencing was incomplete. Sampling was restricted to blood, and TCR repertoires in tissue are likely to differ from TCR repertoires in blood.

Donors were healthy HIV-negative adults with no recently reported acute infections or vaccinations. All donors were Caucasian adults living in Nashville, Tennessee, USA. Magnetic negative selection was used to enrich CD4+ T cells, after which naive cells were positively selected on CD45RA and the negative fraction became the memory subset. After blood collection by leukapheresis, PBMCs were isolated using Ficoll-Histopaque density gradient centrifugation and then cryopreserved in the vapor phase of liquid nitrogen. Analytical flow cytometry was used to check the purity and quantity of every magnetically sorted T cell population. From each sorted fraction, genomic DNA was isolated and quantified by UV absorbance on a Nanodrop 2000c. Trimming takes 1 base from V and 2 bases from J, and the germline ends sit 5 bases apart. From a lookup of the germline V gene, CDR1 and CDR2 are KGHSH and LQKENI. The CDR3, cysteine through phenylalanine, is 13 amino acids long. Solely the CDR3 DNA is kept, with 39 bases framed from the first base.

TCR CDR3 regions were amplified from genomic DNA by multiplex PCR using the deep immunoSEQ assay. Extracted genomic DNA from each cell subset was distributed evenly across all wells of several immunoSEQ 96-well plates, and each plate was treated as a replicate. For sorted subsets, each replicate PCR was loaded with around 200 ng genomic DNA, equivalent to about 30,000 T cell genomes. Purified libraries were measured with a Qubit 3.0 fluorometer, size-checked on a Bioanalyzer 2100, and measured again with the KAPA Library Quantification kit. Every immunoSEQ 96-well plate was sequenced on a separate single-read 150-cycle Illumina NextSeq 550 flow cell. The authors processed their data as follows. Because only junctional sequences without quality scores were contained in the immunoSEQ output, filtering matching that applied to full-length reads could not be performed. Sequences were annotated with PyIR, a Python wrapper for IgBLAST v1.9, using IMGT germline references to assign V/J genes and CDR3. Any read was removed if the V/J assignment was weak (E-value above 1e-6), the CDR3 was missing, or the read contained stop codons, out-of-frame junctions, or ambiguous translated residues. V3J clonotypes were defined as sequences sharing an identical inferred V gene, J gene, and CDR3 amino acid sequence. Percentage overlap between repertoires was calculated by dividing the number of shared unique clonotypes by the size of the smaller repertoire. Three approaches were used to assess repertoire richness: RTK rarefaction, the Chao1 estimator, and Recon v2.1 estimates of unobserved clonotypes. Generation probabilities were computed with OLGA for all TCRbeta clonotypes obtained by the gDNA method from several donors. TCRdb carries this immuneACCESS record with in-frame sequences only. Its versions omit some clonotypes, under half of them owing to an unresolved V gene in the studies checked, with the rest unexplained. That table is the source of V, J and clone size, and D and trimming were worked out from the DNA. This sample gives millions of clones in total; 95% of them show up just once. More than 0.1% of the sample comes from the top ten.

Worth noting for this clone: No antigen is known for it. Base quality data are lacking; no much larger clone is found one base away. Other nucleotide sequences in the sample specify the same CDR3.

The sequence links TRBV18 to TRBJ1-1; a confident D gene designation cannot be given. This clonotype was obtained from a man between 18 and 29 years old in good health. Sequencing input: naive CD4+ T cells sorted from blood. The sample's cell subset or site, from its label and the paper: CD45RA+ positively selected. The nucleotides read TGTGCCAGCTCACCACAGAGAAACACTGAAGCTTTCTTT. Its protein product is CASSPQRNTEAFF.